Listed here are 15 T cell receptor beta chains from one sample, sequenced in a study of control samples from healthy donors and cancer patients. Sequencing used immunoSEQ multiplex PCR; TCRdb keeps in-frame clones, though not all of them. The sample has 95,000 to 100,000 clones; 85% to 90% are singletons. Sequenced material: blood. The receptors derive from a man between 25 and 39 years old in good health.

The V and J genes are TRBV25-1 and TRBJ1-6; D not resolved. Germline values: CDR1 MGHDK, CDR2 SYGVNS. The CDR3 sequence is 14 residues long. The CDR3 coding sequence is TGTGGGTTGGATTCCTTTCTCCTAGGCCGGGCCCTCCACTTT. This translates into CGLDSFLLGRALHF.

This clone was counted a single time. The chain has TRBV5-1 and TRBJ2-3; D unresolved. The V end was cut by 4 bases, the J end by 2 bases, with 5 bases between. This CDR3 has 12 amino acids. CDR1 is SGHRS and CDR2 is YFSETQ in the germline V gene. CDR3 in amino acids: CASSGITDTQYF. The CDR3, as DNA: TGCGCCAGCAGCGGAATCACAGATACGCAGTATTTT.

This chain links TRBV7-3 with TRBJ2-2; 8 nucleotides match TRBD2. The junction had 5 bases not matched to a gene; V was cut back by 5 bases and J by 3 bases. CDR3 size: 15 residues. CDR1 is SGHTA, CDR2 FQGTGA, per germline. Here the CDR3 reads CASSPGGPYTGELFF. CDR3 DNA: TGTGCCAGCAGCCCGGGGGGGCCGTACACCGGGGAGCTGTTTTTT.

The V call is TRBV9, the J call TRBJ1-4; 8 bases match TRBD1. J lost 0 bases, V lost 4 bases, and 5 bases had no gene match. Germline V lookup: CDR1 SGDLS, CDR2 YYNGEE. The CDR3 is 16 amino acids. CDR3 nucleotide sequence: TGTGCCAGCAGCCTACAACAGGGGGCAACTAATGAAAAACTGTTTTTT. It codes for CASSLQQGATNEKLFF.

The chain employs TRBV9 and TRBJ2-5; D might be TRBD2 (5 bases). V lost 0 bases to trimming and J lost 4 bases, with 7 bases between them. The CDR3 length is 13 residues. The germline gives CDR1 SGDLS, CDR2 YYNGEE. CDR3 amino acids: CASSVEAGETQYF. The CDR3 nucleotides are TGTGCCAGCAGCGTAGAGGCGGGAGAGACCCAGTACTTC.

The chain carries TRBV10-3 and TRBJ2-1; weak D call: TRBD1 (6 bases). Trimming took 6 bases from V and 0 from J, leaving 12 bases between them. This CDR3 comprises 15 residues. Germline-derived CDR1 and CDR2 are ENHRY and SYGVKD. CDR3 sequence: CAIRNRAGSYNEQFF. CDR3 nucleotides: TGTGCCATCAGGAACAGGGCGGGCTCCTACAATGAGCAGTTCTTC.

CDR3 amino acids: CASSPTPATNEKLFF. CDR3 DNA sequence: TGTGCCAGCAGCCCGACACCCGCAACTAATGAAAAACTGTTTTTT. This chain connects TRBV6-5 to TRBJ1-4, with D unclear. This CDR3 has 15 residues. Trimming removed 6 bases from V and 0 bases from J, with 11 bases in between. The germline gives CDR1 MNHEY, CDR2 SVGAGI.

Here the CDR3 reads CASSYSGTPNSPLHF. As DNA, the CDR3 is TGTGCCAGCAGTTACTCCGGGACGCCGAATTCACCCCTCCACTTT. The rearrangement joins TRBV28 to TRBJ1-6; weak D call: TRBD1 (5 bases). CDR3 length equals 15 residues. V was clipped by 4 bases and J by 7 bases, with 14 bases between them. The germline CDR1 and CDR2 sequences are MDHEN and SYDVKM.

The chain employs TRBV9 and TRBJ2-2; D might be TRBD1 (6 bases). Germline lookup yields CDR1 SGDLS and CDR2 YYNGEE. The CDR3 spans 15 residues. Trimming left V 3 bases short and J 4 bases short, with 13 bases between. The DNA for the CDR3 is TGTGCCAGCAGCGGACGGACAGTAAGCACCGGGGAGCTGTTTTTT. Protein product: CASSGRTVSTGELFF.

The DNA for the CDR3 is TGTGCCAGCTCACTGAGCCACAGGGTCATTCAGTATTTT. Translated, it gives CASSLSHRVIQYF. The chain couples TRBV18 to TRBJ2-3, with a possible D match to TRBD1 (6 bases). V was cut by 4 bases and J by 12 bases, with 17 bases left in between. Germline V lookup: CDR1 KGHSH, CDR2 LQKENI. The CDR3 sequence is 13 residues long.

CDR3 amino acids: CASSESGANQPQHF. In DNA form, the CDR3 reads TGTGCCAGCAGTGAGTCAGGGGCCAATCAGCCCCAGCATTTT. The chain links TRBV6-4 to TRBJ1-5, with a possible D match to TRBD1 (6 bases). With 3 bases removed from V and 3 bases from J, the gap between germline ends came to 9 bases. The germline V gene encodes CDR1 MRHNA and CDR2 SNTAGT. The CDR3 totals 14 residues.

With regard to this clone: A junction boundary mismatches the germline segment, possibly from a read error. This chain joins TRBV30 and TRBJ2-1, with TRBD1 identical over 9 bases. The CDR3 runs 12 residues. CDR1 is GTSNPN, CDR2 SVGIG, per germline (reference sequence). The CDR3 loop is CAWSNTGGSGVF. CDR3 DNA: TGTGCCTGGAGTAACACAGGGGGCTCCGGAGTCTTC.

J is TRBJ2-5 and V is TRBV12-1; the table gives TRBD2 as D, unverified against the DNA. TRBV12-1 constitutes a pseudogene. The CDR3 has 16 amino acids. The CDR3 DNA follows: TGTGCCAGCGGAGGTCGGCGGGAGGGCCCCCCAGAGACCCAGTACTTC. Translation: CASGGRREGPPETQYF.

The V gene is TRBV2, the J gene TRBJ2-7; D is uncertain. The CDR3 spans 14 residues. Germline loops: CDR1 SNHLY, CDR2 FYNNEI. V was shortened by 3 bases and J by 6 bases, with 15 bases between the two germline ends. CDR3 bases: TGTGCCAGCAGTGACAGCCCCCAAATGGGCGAGCAGTACGTC. Its translation is CASSDSPQMGEQYV.

The chain combines TRBV5-1 with TRBJ1-1; TRBD1 aligns across 7 bases. The CDR3 runs 15 residues. Per the germline V gene, CDR1 is SGHRS and CDR2 is YFSETQ. After removal of 4 bases from V and 0 bases from J, the junction contained 6 bases not matched to a gene. DNA for the CDR3: TGCGCCAGCAGCGGGGGACAGACCATGAACACTGAAGCTTTCTTT. Translated, it gives CASSGGQTMNTEAFF.